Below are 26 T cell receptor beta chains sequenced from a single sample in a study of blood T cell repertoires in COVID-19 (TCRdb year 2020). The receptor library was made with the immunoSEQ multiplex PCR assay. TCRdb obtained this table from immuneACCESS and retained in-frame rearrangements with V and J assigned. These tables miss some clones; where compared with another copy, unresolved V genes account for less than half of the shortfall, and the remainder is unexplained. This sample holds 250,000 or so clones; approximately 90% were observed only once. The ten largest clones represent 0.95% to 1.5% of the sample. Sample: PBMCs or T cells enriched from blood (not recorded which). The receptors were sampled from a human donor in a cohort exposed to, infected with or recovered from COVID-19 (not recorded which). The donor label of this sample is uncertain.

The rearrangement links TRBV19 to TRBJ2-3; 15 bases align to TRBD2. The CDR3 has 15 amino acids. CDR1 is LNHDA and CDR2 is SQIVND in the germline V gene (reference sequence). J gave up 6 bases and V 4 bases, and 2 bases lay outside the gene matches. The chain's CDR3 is CASSKGLAGGDTQYF. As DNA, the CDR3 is TGTGCCAGTAGTAAGGGACTAGCGGGGGGCGATACGCAGTATTTT. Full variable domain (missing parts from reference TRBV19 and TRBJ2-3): DGGITQSPKYLFRKEGQNVTLSCEQNLNHDAMYWYRQDPGQGLRLIYYSQIVNDFQKGDIAEGYSVSREKKESFPLTVTSAQKNPTAFYLCASSKGLAGGDTQYFGPGTRLTVL.

The CDR3 region has the DNA TGCAGTGCAACAGGGATCAGTGGCTACACCTTC. Its translation: CSATGISGYTF. This chain joins TRBV20-1 and TRBJ1-2, with a tentative D call TRBD1 (6 bases). Trimming left V 6 bases short and J 7 bases short, with 12 bases between. This CDR3 is built from 11 residues. CDR1 and CDR2 (germline): DFQATT, SNEGSKA (reference sequence).

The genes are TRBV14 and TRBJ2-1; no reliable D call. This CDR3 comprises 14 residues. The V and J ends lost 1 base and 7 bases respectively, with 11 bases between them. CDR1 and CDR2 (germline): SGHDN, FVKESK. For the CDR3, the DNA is TGTGCCAGCAGCCAAGTATGGGCCCCGAATGAGCAGTTCTTC. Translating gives CASSQVWAPNEQFF.

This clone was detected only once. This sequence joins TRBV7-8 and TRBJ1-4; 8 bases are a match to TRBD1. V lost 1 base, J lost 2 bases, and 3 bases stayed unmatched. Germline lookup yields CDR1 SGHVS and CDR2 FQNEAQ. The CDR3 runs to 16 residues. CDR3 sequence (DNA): TGTGCCAGCAGCTTAGGCAGGGGGCTTACTAATGAAAAACTGTTTTTT. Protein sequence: CASSLGRGLTNEKLFF.

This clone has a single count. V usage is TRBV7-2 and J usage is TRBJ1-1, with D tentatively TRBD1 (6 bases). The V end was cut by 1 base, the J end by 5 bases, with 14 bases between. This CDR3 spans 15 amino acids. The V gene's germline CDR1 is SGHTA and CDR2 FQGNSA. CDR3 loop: CASSLDGPGATEAFF. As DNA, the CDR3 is TGTGCCAGCAGCTTAGATGGTCCAGGGGCTACTGAAGCTTTCTTT.

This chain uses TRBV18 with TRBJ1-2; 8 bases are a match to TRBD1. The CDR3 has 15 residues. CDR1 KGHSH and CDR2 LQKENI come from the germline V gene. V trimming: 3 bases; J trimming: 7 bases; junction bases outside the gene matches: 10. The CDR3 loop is CASSPDRDHFSGYTF. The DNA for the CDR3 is TGTGCCAGCTCACCGGACAGGGACCACTTTTCTGGCTACACCTTC.

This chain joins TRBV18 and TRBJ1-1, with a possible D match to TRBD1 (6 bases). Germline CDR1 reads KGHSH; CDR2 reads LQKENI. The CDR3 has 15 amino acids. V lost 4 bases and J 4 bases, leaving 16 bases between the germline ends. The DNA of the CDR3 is TGTGCCAGCTCACTAGCTCGCGGGGGGGCCACTGAAGCTTTCTTT. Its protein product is CASSLARGGATEAFF. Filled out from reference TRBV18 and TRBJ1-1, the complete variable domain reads NAGVMQNPRHLVRRRGQEARLRCSPMKGHSHVYWYRQLPEEGLKFMVYLQKENIIDESGMPKERFSAEFPKEGPSILRIQQVVRGDSAAYFCASSLARGGATEAFFGQGTRLTVV.

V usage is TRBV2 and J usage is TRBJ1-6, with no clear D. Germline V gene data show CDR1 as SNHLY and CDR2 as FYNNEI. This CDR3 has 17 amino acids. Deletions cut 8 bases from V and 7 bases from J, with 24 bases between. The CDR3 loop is CASDEGKGLMGNSPLHF. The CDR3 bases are TGTGCCAGCGACGAGGGCAAGGGCCTAATGGGAAATTCACCCCTCCACTTT.

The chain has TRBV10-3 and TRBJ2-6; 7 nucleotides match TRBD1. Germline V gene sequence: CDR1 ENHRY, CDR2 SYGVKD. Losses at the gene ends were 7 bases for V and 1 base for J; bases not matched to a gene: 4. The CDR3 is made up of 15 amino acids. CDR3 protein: CAIMQGVSGANVLTF. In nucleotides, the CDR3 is TGTGCCATCATGCAGGGGGTATCTGGGGCCAACGTCCTGACTTTC.

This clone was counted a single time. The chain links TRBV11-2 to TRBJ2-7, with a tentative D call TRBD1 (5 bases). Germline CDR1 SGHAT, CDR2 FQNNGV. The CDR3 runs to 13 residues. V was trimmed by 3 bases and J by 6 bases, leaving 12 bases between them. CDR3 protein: CASSFRTNGEQYF. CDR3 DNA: TGTGCCAGCAGCTTCAGGACAAACGGCGAGCAGTACTTC.

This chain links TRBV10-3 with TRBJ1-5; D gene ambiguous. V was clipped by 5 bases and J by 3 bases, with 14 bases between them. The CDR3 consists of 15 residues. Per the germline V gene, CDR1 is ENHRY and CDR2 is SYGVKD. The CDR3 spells CAISPSGLDNQPQHF. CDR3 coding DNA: TGTGCCATCAGTCCCTCGGGTCTTGACAATCAGCCCCAGCATTTT.

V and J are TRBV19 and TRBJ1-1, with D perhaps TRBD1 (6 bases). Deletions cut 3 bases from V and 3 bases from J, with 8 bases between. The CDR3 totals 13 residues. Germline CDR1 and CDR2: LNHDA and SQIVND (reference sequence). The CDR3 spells CASSIKGDTEAFF. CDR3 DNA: TGTGCCAGTAGTATTAAGGGGGACACTGAAGCTTTCTTT.

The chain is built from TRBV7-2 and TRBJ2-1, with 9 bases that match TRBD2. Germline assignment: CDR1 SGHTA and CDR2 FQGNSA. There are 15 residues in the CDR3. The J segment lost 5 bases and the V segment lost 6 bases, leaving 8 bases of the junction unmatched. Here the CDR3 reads CASRPGLAQDNEQFF. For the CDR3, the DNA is TGTGCCAGCAGGCCCGGACTAGCGCAGGACAATGAGCAGTTCTTC.

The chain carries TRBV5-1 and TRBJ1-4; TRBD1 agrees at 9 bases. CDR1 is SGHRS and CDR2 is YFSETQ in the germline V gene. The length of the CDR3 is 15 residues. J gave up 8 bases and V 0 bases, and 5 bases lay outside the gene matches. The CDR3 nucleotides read TGCGCCAGCAGCTTGGCGGGACAGGGAGGGGAAAAACTGTTTTTT. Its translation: CASSLAGQGGEKLFF.

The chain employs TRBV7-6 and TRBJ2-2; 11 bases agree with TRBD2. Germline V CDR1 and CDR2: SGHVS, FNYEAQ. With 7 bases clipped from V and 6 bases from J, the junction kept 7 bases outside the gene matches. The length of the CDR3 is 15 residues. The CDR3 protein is CASKVSGGVPGELFF. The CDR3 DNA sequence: TGTGCCAGCAAAGTTAGCGGGGGGGTACCCGGGGAGCTGTTTTTT.

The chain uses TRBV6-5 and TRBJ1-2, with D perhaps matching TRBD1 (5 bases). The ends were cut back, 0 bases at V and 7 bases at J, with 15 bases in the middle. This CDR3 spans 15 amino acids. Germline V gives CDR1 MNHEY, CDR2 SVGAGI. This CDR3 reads CASSYSPAGPFGYTF. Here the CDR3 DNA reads TGTGCCAGCAGTTACTCCCCGGCAGGGCCTTTTGGCTACACCTTC.

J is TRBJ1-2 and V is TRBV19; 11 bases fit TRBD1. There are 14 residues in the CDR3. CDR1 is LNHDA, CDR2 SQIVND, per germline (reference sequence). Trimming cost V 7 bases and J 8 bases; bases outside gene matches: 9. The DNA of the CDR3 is TGTGCCAGTACCAATGGACAGGGGGCACAGGGCTACACCTTC. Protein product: CASTNGQGAQGYTF.

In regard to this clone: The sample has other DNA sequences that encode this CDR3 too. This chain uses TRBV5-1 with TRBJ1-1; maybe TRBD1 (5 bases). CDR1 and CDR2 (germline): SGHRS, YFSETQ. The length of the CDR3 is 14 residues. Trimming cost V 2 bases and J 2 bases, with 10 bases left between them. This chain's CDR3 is CASSFQGGNTEAFF. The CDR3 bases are TGCGCCAGCAGCTTCCAGGGAGGTAACACTGAAGCTTTCTTT.

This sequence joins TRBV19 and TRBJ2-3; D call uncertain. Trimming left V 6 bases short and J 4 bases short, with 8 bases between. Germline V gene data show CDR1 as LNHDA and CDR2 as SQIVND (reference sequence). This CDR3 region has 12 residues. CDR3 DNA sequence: TGTGCCAGTAGCTGGAGTGCAGATACGCAGTATTTT. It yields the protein CASSWSADTQYF. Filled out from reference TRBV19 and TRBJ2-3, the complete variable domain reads DGGITQSPKYLFRKEGQNVTLSCEQNLNHDAMYWYRQDPGQGLRLIYYSQIVNDFQKGDIAEGYSVSREKKESFPLTVTSAQKNPTAFYLCASSWSADTQYFGPGTRLTVL.

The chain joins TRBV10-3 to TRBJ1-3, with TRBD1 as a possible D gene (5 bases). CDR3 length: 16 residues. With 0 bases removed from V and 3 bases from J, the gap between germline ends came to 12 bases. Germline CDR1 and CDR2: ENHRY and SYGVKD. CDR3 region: CAISESMGGSGNTIYF. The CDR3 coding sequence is TGTGCCATCAGTGAGTCGATGGGGGGAAGTGGAAACACCATATATTTT.

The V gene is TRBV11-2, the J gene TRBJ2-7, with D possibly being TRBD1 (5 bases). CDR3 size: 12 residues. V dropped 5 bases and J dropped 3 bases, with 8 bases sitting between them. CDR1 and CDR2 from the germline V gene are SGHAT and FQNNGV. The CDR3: CASSRQNYEQYF. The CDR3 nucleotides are TGTGCCAGCAGCCGACAGAACTACGAGCAGTACTTC.

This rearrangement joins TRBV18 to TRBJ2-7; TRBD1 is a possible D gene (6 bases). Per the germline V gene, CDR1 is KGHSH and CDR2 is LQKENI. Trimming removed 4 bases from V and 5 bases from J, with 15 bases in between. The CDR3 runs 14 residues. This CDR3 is CASSQRGFFDEQYF. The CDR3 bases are TGTGCCAGCTCACAAAGGGGGTTCTTCGACGAGCAGTACTTC.

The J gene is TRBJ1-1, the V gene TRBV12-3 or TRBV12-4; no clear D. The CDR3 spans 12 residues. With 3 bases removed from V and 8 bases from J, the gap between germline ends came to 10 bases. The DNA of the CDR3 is TGTGCCAGCAGTTTTGGTCCGGGGGAAGCTTTCTTT. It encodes CASSFGPGEAFF.

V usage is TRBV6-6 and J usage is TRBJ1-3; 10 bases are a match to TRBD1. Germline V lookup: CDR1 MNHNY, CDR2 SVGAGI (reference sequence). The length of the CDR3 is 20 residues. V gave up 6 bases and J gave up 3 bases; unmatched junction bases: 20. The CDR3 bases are TGTGCCAGCAGCAGTATTCCGGGACAGGGGCCTCGTGCTAGTGGAAACACCATATATTTT. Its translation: CASSSIPGQGPRASGNTIYF.

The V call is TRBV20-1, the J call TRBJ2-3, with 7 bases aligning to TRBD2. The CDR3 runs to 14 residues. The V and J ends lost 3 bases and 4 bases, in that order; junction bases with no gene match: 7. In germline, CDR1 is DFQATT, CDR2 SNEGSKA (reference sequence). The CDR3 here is CSASVSTSSDTQYF. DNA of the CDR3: TGCAGTGCTAGTGTATCGACTAGCTCAGATACGCAGTATTTT.

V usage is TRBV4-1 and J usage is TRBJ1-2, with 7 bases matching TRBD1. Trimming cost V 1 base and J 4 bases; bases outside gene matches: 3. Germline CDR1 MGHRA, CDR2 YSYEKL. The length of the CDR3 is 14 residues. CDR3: CASSQGTGSYGYTF. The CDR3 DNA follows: TGCGCCAGCAGCCAAGGGACAGGTTCCTATGGCTACACCTTC.